This T cell receptor beta chain comes out of a study of blood T cell repertoires in COVID-19. Background on the study: COVID-19 samples from acute and convalescent phases originated in the United States, Italy and Spain. In each case, the material was cDNA or gDNA derived from T cells, B-cell-depleted T cells, or PBMCs.

Methods used by the authors: Reference gene primer amplification in the assay estimated nucleated cell counts. Method: immunoSEQ multiplex PCR; TCRdb's copy keeps in-frame clones and lacks some. V and J calls and clone size follow that table, whereas D and trimming were derived from the DNA. This sample yields some 240,000 clones, of which about 86% are seen a single time; approximately 9.6% belongs to the top ten. The source material was peripheral blood. This TCR was sampled from a woman over 75 with acute or convalescent COVID-19.

CDR3 coding DNA: TGCAGCGTACCCACTAGCAATGAGCAGTTCTTC. Amino acid sequence: CSVPTSNEQFF. The V and J genes are TRBV29-1 and TRBJ2-1, with a tentative D call TRBD2 (5 bases). Germline CDR1 reads SQVTM; CDR2 reads ANQGSEA. The CDR3 consists of 11 residues. Deletions cut 6 bases from V and 6 bases from J, with 9 bases between.